Listed below are T cell receptor beta chains from one sample, sequenced in a study of T cell repertoires in cytomegalovirus infection. A single record per CDR3 protein comes from TCRdb applying MiXCR to the reads. Altogether about 340,000 distinct CDR3 sequences are present, just under 30% being singletons, with the ten largest covering 15% to 25%. Their antigen targets remain unknown. Sequencing was performed on cultured PBMCs, taken from culture after CMV antigen stimulation. The receptors shown here come from a human donor in good health (CMV status not recorded). Some clones in this sample may be carry-over from other donors' samples. Both conserved end residues are part of each CDR3. The order of the fields is clone size, D gene, V gene, J gene, CDR3 protein, CDR3 DNA. The D gene is left open where the match is weak. Rows may omit the clone size; those that give it use once, few, many or a size class.

clone_size: .
d_call: TRBD1
v_call: TRBV20-1
j_call: TRBJ2-7
cdr3_aa: CSAAQGTGGVYEQYF
cdr3_nt: TGCAGTGCTGCCCAAGGGACAGGGGGCGTCTACGAGCAGTACTTC

clone_size: few
d_call: .
v_call: TRBV4-1
j_call: TRBJ2-7
cdr3_aa: CASSPQDFSYEQYF
cdr3_nt: TGCGCCAGCAGCCCCCAGGATTTCTCCTACGAGCAGTACTTC

clone_size: few
d_call: .
v_call: TRBV6-1
j_call: TRBJ2-2
cdr3_aa: CASSETITGELFF
cdr3_nt: TGTGCCAGCAGTGAAACGATAACCGGGGAGCTGTTTTTT

clone_size: .
d_call: .
v_call: TRBV27
j_call: TRBJ2-3
cdr3_aa: CASSPSLAATQYF
cdr3_nt: TGTGCCAGCAGTCCCTCACTAGCAGCGACGCAGTATTTT

clone_size: once
d_call: .
v_call: TRBV20-1
j_call: TRBJ1-1
cdr3_aa: CSAREATIKTEAFF
cdr3_nt: TGCAGTGCTAGAGAGGCGACAATCAAGACTGAAGCTTTCTTT

clone_size: .
d_call: TRBD1
v_call: TRBV19
j_call: TRBJ1-2
cdr3_aa: CATQEGQGANRYTF
cdr3_nt: TGTGCCACTCAGGAGGGACAGGGGGCTAATCGCTACACCTTC

clone_size: few
d_call: TRBD2
v_call: TRBV7-3
j_call: TRBJ2-7
cdr3_aa: CASSSGTSGNYEQYF
cdr3_nt: TGTGCCAGCAGCTCCGGGACTAGCGGGAACTACGAGCAGTACTTC

clone_size: .
d_call: TRBD2
v_call: TRBV3-1
j_call: TRBJ2-1
cdr3_aa: CASSQIRLAAYNEQFF
cdr3_nt: TGTGCCAGCAGCCAAATAAGACTAGCAGCCTACAATGAGCAGTTCTTC

clone_size: few
d_call: .
v_call: TRBV19
j_call: TRBJ1-3
cdr3_aa: CASSITPTGSGNTIYF
cdr3_nt: TGTGCCAGTAGTATAACCCCGACAGGCTCTGGAAACACCATATATTTT

clone_size: .
d_call: .
v_call: TRBV5-3
j_call: TRBJ1-3
cdr3_aa: CASSFGGSASGSSGNTIYF
cdr3_nt: TGTGCCAGCAGCTTCGGGGGGTCGGCCTCCGGGAGCTCTGGAAACACCATATATTTT

clone_size: .
d_call: TRBD1
v_call: TRBV5-1
j_call: TRBJ1-5
cdr3_aa: CASSVGTGANQLQHF
cdr3_nt: TGCGCCAGCAGCGTCGGGACAGGAGCAAATCAGCTCCAGCATTTT

clone_size: .
d_call: .
v_call: TRBV5-1
j_call: TRBJ2-2
cdr3_aa: CASSLSWENTGELFF
cdr3_nt: TGCGCCAGCAGCTTGTCTTGGGAGAACACCGGGGAGCTGTTTTTT

clone_size: .
d_call: .
v_call: TRBV7-6
j_call: TRBJ2-7
cdr3_aa: CASSPQGSLNYEQYF
cdr3_nt: TGTGCCAGCAGTCCTCAGGGGTCGTTAAACTACGAGCAGTACTTC

clone_size: few
d_call: TRBD1
v_call: TRBV14
j_call: TRBJ1-2
cdr3_aa: CASSQLGTDYGYTF
cdr3_nt: TGTGCCAGCAGCCAGTTAGGGACAGACTATGGCTACACCTTC

clone_size: .
d_call: .
v_call: TRBV7-9
j_call: TRBJ1-2
cdr3_aa: CASSTDYGYTF
cdr3_nt: TGTGCCAGCAGCACCGACTATGGCTACACCTTC

clone_size: few
d_call: TRBD1
v_call: TRBV7-8
j_call: TRBJ1-3
cdr3_aa: CASSLRPTGGFFSGNTIYF
cdr3_nt: TGTGCCAGCAGCTTAAGACCCACAGGGGGCTTTTTCTCTGGAAACACCATATATTTT

clone_size: .
d_call: TRBD1
v_call: TRBV9
j_call: TRBJ1-1
cdr3_aa: CASTPRDRGLAFF
cdr3_nt: TGTGCCAGCACCCCCCGGGACAGGGGGTTGGCTTTCTTT

clone_size: .
d_call: .
v_call: TRBV12-3/TRBV12-4
j_call: TRBJ1-5
cdr3_aa: CASSASTGNQPQHF
cdr3_nt: TGTGCCAGCAGTGCCTCGACAGGTAATCAGCCCCAGCATTTT

clone_size: few
d_call: .
v_call: TRBV29-1
j_call: TRBJ2-7
cdr3_aa: CSAAGGTVEYF
cdr3_nt: TGCAGCGCTGCTGGGGGGACAGTAGAGTACTTC

clone_size: .
d_call: .
v_call: TRBV10-3
j_call: TRBJ2-3
cdr3_aa: CAISGRDTDTQYF
cdr3_nt: TGTGCCATCAGTGGGCGGGACACAGATACGCAGTATTTT

clone_size: few
d_call: TRBD2
v_call: TRBV4-1
j_call: TRBJ2-7
cdr3_aa: CASSLRAGSSYEQYF
cdr3_nt: TGCGCCAGCAGCCTAAGAGCGGGGAGCTCCTACGAGCAGTACTTC

clone_size: few
d_call: TRBD1
v_call: TRBV19
j_call: TRBJ1-2
cdr3_aa: CATSGQGRNGYTF
cdr3_nt: TGTGCCACCTCCGGACAGGGGAGGAATGGCTACACCTTC

clone_size: .
d_call: .
v_call: TRBV20-1
j_call: TRBJ2-7
cdr3_aa: CSARYSGPYEQYF
cdr3_nt: TGCAGTGCTAGGTACTCTGGACCCTACGAGCAGTACTTC

clone_size: many
d_call: TRBD2
v_call: TRBV12-3/TRBV12-4
j_call: TRBJ2-2
cdr3_aa: CASSPLAGPNTGELFF
cdr3_nt: TGTGCCAGCAGTCCTCTAGCGGGGCCGAACACCGGGGAGCTGTTTTTT

clone_size: .
d_call: .
v_call: TRBV12-3/TRBV12-4
j_call: TRBJ1-4
cdr3_aa: CASSPESVGAGDEKLFF
cdr3_nt: TGTGCCAGCAGTCCCGAGTCCGTAGGGGCAGGGGATGAAAAACTGTTTTTT

clone_size: many
d_call: TRBD1
v_call: TRBV7-3
j_call: TRBJ1-2
cdr3_aa: CASSPTGGIYGYTF
cdr3_nt: TGTGCCAGCAGCCCGACAGGGGGCATCTATGGCTACACCTTC

clone_size: many
d_call: .
v_call: TRBV20-1
j_call: TRBJ2-6
cdr3_aa: CSATGLILNSGANVLTF
cdr3_nt: TGCAGTGCTACGGGTCTGATATTAAACTCTGGGGCCAACGTCCTGACTTTC

clone_size: few
d_call: .
v_call: TRBV28
j_call: TRBJ1-1
cdr3_aa: CASSLWGYVNTEAFF
cdr3_nt: TGTGCCAGCAGTTTATGGGGGTATGTGAACACTGAAGCTTTCTTT

clone_size: .
d_call: .
v_call: TRBV7-2
j_call: TRBJ2-1
cdr3_aa: CASSLRGGGSSYNEQFF
cdr3_nt: TGTGCCAGCAGCTTAAGGGGGGGGGGGAGCTCCTACAATGAGCAGTTCTTC

clone_size: .
d_call: TRBD2
v_call: TRBV6-6
j_call: TRBJ2-7
cdr3_aa: CASSPGLAGIHGTYEQYF
cdr3_nt: TGTGCCAGCAGTCCCGGACTAGCGGGGATTCACGGGACCTACGAGCAGTACTTC

clone_size: .
d_call: .
v_call: TRBV5-5
j_call: TRBJ1-4
cdr3_aa: CASSLDRATTNEKLFF
cdr3_nt: TGTGCCAGCAGCTTGGACAGAGCAACAACTAATGAAAAACTGTTTTTT

clone_size: .
d_call: .
v_call: TRBV19
j_call: TRBJ1-3
cdr3_aa: CASSSRLQGGNTIYF
cdr3_nt: TGTGCCAGTAGTTCCAGGCTACAGGGTGGAAACACCATATATTTT

clone_size: few
d_call: TRBD1
v_call: TRBV18
j_call: TRBJ2-1
cdr3_aa: CASSRGQGYEQFF
cdr3_nt: TGTGCCAGCTCCCGGGGACAGGGTTATGAGCAGTTCTTC

clone_size: many
d_call: .
v_call: TRBV27
j_call: TRBJ2-7
cdr3_aa: CASSLKGYYEQYF
cdr3_nt: TGTGCCAGCAGTTTAAAGGGTTACTACGAGCAGTACTTC

clone_size: few
d_call: .
v_call: TRBV12-3/TRBV12-4
j_call: TRBJ1-1
cdr3_aa: CASSEMGTEAFF
cdr3_nt: TGTGCCAGCAGTGAAATGGGCACTGAAGCTTTCTTT

clone_size: .
d_call: .
v_call: TRBV6-5
j_call: TRBJ1-1
cdr3_aa: CASTDGTTRAEAFF
cdr3_nt: TGTGCCAGCACCGACGGAACCACCAGGGCTGAAGCTTTCTTT

clone_size: many
d_call: TRBD1
v_call: TRBV12-3/TRBV12-4
j_call: TRBJ2-1
cdr3_aa: CASSTGTGLYNEQFF
cdr3_nt: TGTGCCAGCAGCACGGGGACAGGACTCTACAATGAGCAGTTCTTC

clone_size: .
d_call: TRBD1
v_call: TRBV7-1
j_call: TRBJ2-3
cdr3_aa: CASSSTGTGGLADTQYF
cdr3_nt: TGTGCCAGCAGCTCAACCGGGACAGGGGGCCTCGCAGATACGCAGTATTTT

clone_size: few
d_call: TRBD2
v_call: TRBV7-8
j_call: TRBJ2-1
cdr3_aa: CASSLAGRGSYNEQFF
cdr3_nt: TGTGCCAGCAGCTTAGCCGGGAGGGGCTCCTACAATGAGCAGTTCTTC

clone_size: few
d_call: TRBD2
v_call: TRBV12-3/TRBV12-4
j_call: TRBJ2-7
cdr3_aa: CASSLPGLAGSYEQYF
cdr3_nt: TGTGCCAGCAGTCTCCCCGGACTAGCGGGATCCTACGAGCAGTACTTC

clone_size: many
d_call: .
v_call: TRBV7-9
j_call: TRBJ1-3
cdr3_aa: CASSFVEANTIYF
cdr3_nt: TGTGCCAGCAGCTTTGTGGAGGCGAACACCATATATTTT

clone_size: many
d_call: .
v_call: TRBV7-2
j_call: TRBJ1-2
cdr3_aa: CASSLIANYGYTF
cdr3_nt: TGTGCCAGCAGCTTGATTGCAAACTATGGCTACACCTTC

clone_size: .
d_call: TRBD1
v_call: TRBV12-3/TRBV12-4
j_call: TRBJ1-1
cdr3_aa: CASRFIQGAGSNTEAFF
cdr3_nt: TGTGCCAGCAGATTCATACAGGGGGCGGGGAGTAACACTGAAGCTTTCTTT

clone_size: .
d_call: .
v_call: TRBV10-3
j_call: TRBJ1-3
cdr3_aa: CAISGGPLSGNTIYF
cdr3_nt: TGTGCCATCAGTGGGGGACCGCTGTCTGGAAACACCATATATTTT

clone_size: .
d_call: .
v_call: TRBV19
j_call: TRBJ2-5
cdr3_aa: CAVGSPGETQYF
cdr3_nt: TGTGCCGTGGGGAGTCCAGGAGAGACCCAGTACTTC

clone_size: many
d_call: TRBD1
v_call: TRBV7-9
j_call: TRBJ1-5
cdr3_aa: CAIGTESNSNQPQHF
cdr3_nt: TGTGCCATTGGGACAGAGAGTAATAGCAATCAGCCCCAGCATTTT

clone_size: .
d_call: .
v_call: TRBV7-2
j_call: TRBJ2-7
cdr3_aa: CASSLDAGMGEQYF
cdr3_nt: TGTGCCAGCAGCTTAGATGCAGGGATGGGCGAGCAGTACTTC

clone_size: .
d_call: TRBD1
v_call: TRBV13
j_call: TRBJ1-5
cdr3_aa: CASSLGWGGGQPQHF
cdr3_nt: TGTGCCAGCAGCTTAGGTTGGGGAGGGGGCCAGCCCCAGCATTTT

clone_size: few
d_call: .
v_call: TRBV7-3
j_call: TRBJ1-2
cdr3_aa: CASSGGSYGYTF
cdr3_nt: TGTGCCAGCAGCGGGGGGAGCTATGGCTACACCTTC

clone_size: .
d_call: .
v_call: TRBV6-1
j_call: TRBJ2-7
cdr3_aa: CAIHLRSSYEQYF
cdr3_nt: TGTGCCATCCACCTCCGCAGCTCCTACGAGCAGTACTTC

clone_size: .
d_call: .
v_call: TRBV6-4
j_call: TRBJ2-3
cdr3_aa: CASRMEGTDTQYF
cdr3_nt: TGTGCCAGCAGGATGGAAGGCACAGATACGCAGTATTTT